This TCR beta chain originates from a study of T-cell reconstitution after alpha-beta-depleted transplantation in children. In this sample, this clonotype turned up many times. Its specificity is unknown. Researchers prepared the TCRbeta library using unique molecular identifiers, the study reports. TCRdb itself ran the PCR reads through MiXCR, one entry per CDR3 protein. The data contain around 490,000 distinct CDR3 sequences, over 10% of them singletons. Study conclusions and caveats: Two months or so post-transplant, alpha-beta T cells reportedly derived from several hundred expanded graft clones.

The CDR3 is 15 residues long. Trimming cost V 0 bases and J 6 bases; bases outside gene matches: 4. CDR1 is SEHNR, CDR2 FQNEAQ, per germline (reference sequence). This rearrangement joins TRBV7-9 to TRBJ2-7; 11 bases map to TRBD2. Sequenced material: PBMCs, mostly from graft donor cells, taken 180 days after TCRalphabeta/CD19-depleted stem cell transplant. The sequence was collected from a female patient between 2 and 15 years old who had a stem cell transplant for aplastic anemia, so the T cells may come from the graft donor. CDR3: CASSLASGRAGEQYF. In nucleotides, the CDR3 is TGTGCCAGCAGCTTAGCTAGCGGGAGGGCCGGCGAGCAGTACTTC.